The source of this TCR beta chain is a study of control samples from healthy donors and cancer patients. The CDR3 contains 15 residues. The germline CDR1 and CDR2 sequences are LGHNA and YNFKEQ. The V gene end was trimmed by 4 bases and the J gene end by 6 bases; junction bases not matched to a gene: 9. The assay was immunoSEQ multiplex PCR, and TCRdb's table has in-frame clones only and misses some. The sample shows about 54,000 clones, around 97% of them seen only once. The clonotype originates from a woman aged 30 to 39 in good health. The genes are TRBV4-2 and TRBJ2-7, with TRBD2 matching over 10 bases. The sequencing input was blood. In DNA form, the CDR3 reads TGTGCCAGCAGCCCCGAAGGACTAGCGGAGCGCGAGCAGTACTTC. Amino acids: CASSPEGLAEREQYF.